The TCR beta chain under discussion was sequenced for a study of vaccination effects on CD4 cells after COVID-19. In the study overall: Sequencing followed a ViraFEST assay step that expanded antigen-specific CD4+ T cells with viral peptide pools.

Whole-study results and caveats: Infection- and vaccine-induced clones contracted markedly late after vaccination.

This table comes from immunoSEQ multiplex PCR, and its TCRdb copy is limited to in-frame clones, with some not included. The top ten hold roughly 1.9% of the sample, which has around 70,000 clones, around 77% seen once. On this clone itself: Its antigen remains unknown.

CD4+ T cells were isolated after around 10 days of culture. Recipients of the vaccine had no prior SARS-CoV-2 infection and negative nucleocapsid antibodies. Researchers swapped half the medium for IL-2 medium on both days 3 and 7. The origin of this receptor is a human donor who received a COVID-19 vaccine. Sequenced here: CD4+ T cells from PBMCs cultured without peptide, sampled before COVID-19 vaccination.

The CDR3 DNA reads TGTGCCAGCACCCCGTCATCTGGATCGAACACTGAAGCTTTCTTT. This encodes CASTPSSGSNTEAFF. The V call is TRBV6-5, the J call TRBJ1-1; no definite D call. The germline V gene has CDR1 MNHEY and CDR2 SVGAGI. The CDR3 is 15 amino acids. The germline V and J ends were trimmed by 7 bases and 1 base, with 16 bases remaining between them.